The TCR beta chain described here comes from a study of T cells expressing NK-cell markers (dated by TCRdb to 2018 to 2020). Regarding the complete study: Three sorted T-cell subsets (CD3+CD56+NKG2C+, CD3+CD56+NKG2C- and CD3+CD56-NKG2C+) from fewer than 10 donors had their TCR beta-chain repertoires profiled. Among the eight sequenced donors, seven were HCMV-seropositive and one was HCMV-seronegative. The eight sequenced donors were randomly selected healthy volunteers, three men and five women. Libraries were sequenced as 2 x 150 bp reads on Illumina HiSeq 2000/2500, MiSeq or NextSeq.

A word on this clonotype: Its binding antigen is unknown.

HCMV-specific IgG was detected in serum with a commercial ELISA kit to determine HCMV serostatus. Peripheral blood mononuclear cells were isolated from blood by Ficoll density gradient centrifugation. Data came from an Illumina HiSeq 2000. The TCR beta cDNA libraries were made using 5'RACE template switching, a step that added both a universal primer site and unique molecular identifiers. Synthesis of cDNA was primed from the TCR beta constant segment and was followed by two consecutive PCR amplification steps. The paper's processing steps were these. Reads were demultiplexed and grouped by UMI with MIGEC, and clonotypes were assembled and quantified with MiTCR. Only TCR cDNA sequences supported by at least two reads were kept to exclude erroneous sequences. The tcR package was used for downstream repertoire analysis, and clonotypes were matched across fractions by CDR3 nucleotide sequence plus V segment. VDJmatch was used to annotate antigen specificity against VDJdb, with one amino acid substitution in CDR3 permitted. Following reprocessing of the reads by TCRdb, the data hold one row per CDR3 protein sequence and no DNA is available. These V and J calls originate from TCRdb's pipeline instead of the authors' own analysis. The record for this sample contains some 190,000 distinct CDR3 sequences. Of the sample, 20% to 25% falls within the top ten clones.

What the research found in general, with its limitations: Whether the expanded NKG2C-expressing T cell clones were specific for HCMV antigens was left unclear. Those dominant clonotypes were again the most abundant among CD3+CD56-NKG2C+ cells in several donors, at roughly 25-65%. For more than 5 donors, the dominant CD3+CD56+NKG2C+ clonotypes were among the top 10 CD8+ clonotypes and accounted for about 1.0-7.5% of CD8+ T cells.

This sequence was found in a man between 18 and 69 years old in good health. The sequencing input was blood T cells: a sorted CD56 or NKG2C T cell subset, CD4+ or CD8+ T cells, or bulk PBMC T cells (not recorded which).

The CDR3: CASSHPPLGVTEQFF. This chain is built from TRBV7-9 and TRBJ2-1; the D call of TRBD2 rests on TCRdb alone, since no DNA is present to check it. From the cysteine through the phenylalanine, the CDR3 covers 15 amino acids. No DNA was logged. CDR1 and CDR2 were assigned from the germline V gene (reference sequence) as SEHNR and FQNEAQ.